What follows describes a single TCR beta chain. Its matching antigen is unknown. Healthy bone marrow donors made up the cohort. Germline V CDR1 and CDR2: MNHEY, SVGAGI. This CDR3 has 15 residues. V was clipped by 5 bases and J by 5 bases; unmatched bases: 7. The PCR was carried out with 60 Vbeta primers and 13 Jbeta primers. Profiling relied on immunoSEQ multiplex PCR, and the TCRdb table lists in-frame clones only, not all of them. This table has over 50,000 clones, more than 65% appearing once. The data originate from a study of cytomegalovirus exposure and HLA in healthy donors. Study-wide results and caveats: Analyzed later, association rates of TCRs varied across HLA loci, with DRB1 most and HLA-C fewest.

The rearrangement uses TRBV6-5 and TRBJ2-5; 11 nucleotides align to TRBD1. This sequence was found in a man in his forties in good health and CMV-seropositive. Sample: PBMCs. The CDR3 bases are TGTGCCAGCAGTACCTGGACAGGGGGCATGGAGACCCAGTACTTC. Translation gives CASSTWTGGMETQYF.